These 30 T cell receptor beta chains were sequenced from one sample in a study of T cells in Graves' hyperthyroidism and ophthalmopathy. Regions amplified from RNA transcripts were the TCR beta CDR3 regions. With the HTBI primer set, the TCR CDR3 went through a first round of RT-PCR. MiXCR, applied by TCRdb to the multiplex PCR reads, yields one record per CDR3 protein. The sample includes 400,000 to 550,000 distinct CDR3 sequences, roughly 24% of them seen just once. Material for sequencing was blood. The receptors stem from a woman younger than 45 with Graves' ophthalmopathy.

V usage is TRBV28 and J usage is TRBJ1-2; TRBD1 matches 11 bases. This CDR3 is built from 18 residues. The V gene end was trimmed by 2 bases and the J gene end by 8 bases; junction bases not matched to a gene: 16. Per germline, CDR1 MDHEN and CDR2 SYDVKM. CDR3 loop: CASSLTSGTGGSRLGYTF. The CDR3 DNA reads TGTGCCAGCAGTTTAACGTCCGGGACAGGGGGGTCTAGGTTAGGCTACACCTTC.

Remarks on this clonotype: Its ends do not fully match the called genes, so a read error is possible. J is TRBJ1-1 and V is TRBV5-1, with D tentatively TRBD1 (5 bases). The CDR3 spans 16 residues. Germline assignment: CDR1 SGHRS and CDR2 YFSETQ. The CDR3 loop reads CASSLQVRPVYTDAFF. The CDR3 nucleotides are TGCGCCAGCAGCCTACAGGTCCGCCCCGTGTACACTGATGCTTTCTTT.

The chain is built from TRBV15 and TRBJ2-4, with D maybe TRBD1 (6 bases). Germline values: CDR1 LNHNV, CDR2 YYDKDF (reference sequence). V dropped 0 bases and J dropped 1 base, with 10 bases sitting between them. The CDR3 has 16 residues. CDR3 DNA sequence: TGTGCCACCAGCAGAGATCGTGGACAGGCCAAAAACATTCAGTACTTC. It translates to CATSRDRGQAKNIQYF. Variable domain in full (rest from reference TRBV15 and TRBJ2-4): DAMVIQNPRYQVTQFGKPVTLSCSQTLNHNVMYWYQQKSSQAPKLLFHYYDKDFNNEADTPDNFQSRRPNTSFCFLDIRSPGLGDTAMYLCATSRDRGQAKNIQYFGAGTRLSVL.

This clonotype was seen at least ten times. The chain has TRBV9 and TRBJ2-5; 7 bases map to TRBD1. The CDR3 loop spans 16 amino acids. Germline lookup yields CDR1 SGDLS and CDR2 YYNGEE. The junction had 13 bases not matched to a gene; V was cut back by 3 bases and J by 5 bases. The CDR3 here is CASSDEGGTGRETQYF. The CDR3 DNA reads as TGTGCCAGCAGCGACGAAGGGGGCACGGGTCGGGAGACCCAGTACTTC. Combining the CDR3 with reference TRBV9 and TRBJ2-5 gives the whole variable domain DSGVTQTPKHLITATGQRVTLRCSPRSGDLSVYWYQQSLDQGLQFLIQYYNGEERAKGNILERFSAQQFPDLHSELNLSSLELGDSALYFCASSDEGGTGRETQYFGPGTRLLVL.

At least ten counts were recorded for this clonotype. V and J are TRBV19 and TRBJ1-5; 7 bases line up with TRBD1. The V segment lost 4 bases and the J segment 7 bases; nucleotides outside the gene matches: 10. From germline, CDR1 is LNHDA and CDR2 SQIVND (reference sequence). The CDR3 totals 15 residues. The CDR3 is CASSKGQAVVQPQHF. CDR3 bases: TGTGCCAGTAGTAAAGGACAGGCGGTGGTCCAGCCCCAGCATTTT. The entire variable domain, with the rest obtained from reference TRBV19 and TRBJ1-5, is as follows: DGGITQSPKYLFRKEGQNVTLSCEQNLNHDAMYWYRQDPGQGLRLIYYSQIVNDFQKGDIAEGYSVSREKKESFPLTVTSAQKNPTAFYLCASSKGQAVVQPQHFGDGTRLSIL.

This clonotype was observed at least ten times. The chain uses TRBV20-1 and TRBJ2-5; 8 bases are a match to TRBD1. CDR1 DFQATT and CDR2 SNEGSKA come from the germline V gene (reference sequence). V was pared by 6 bases and J by 5 bases, with 8 bases of the junction left unmatched. The CDR3 covers 13 residues. The CDR3 coding sequence is TGCAGTGCGGAATCGACAGGGGAGGAGACCCAGTACTTC. Translated, it gives CSAESTGEETQYF.

This clonotype has more than one count but fewer than ten. CDR3 amino acids: CASSLGQGHSGEQYF. The CDR3 nucleotides are TGTGCCAGCTCACTCGGACAGGGCCACTCGGGAGAGCAGTACTTC. V usage is TRBV18 and J usage is TRBJ2-7, with 8 nucleotides matching TRBD1. The trim removed 4 bases at V and 7 bases at J, leaving 12 bases unmatched. Per the germline V gene, CDR1 is KGHSH and CDR2 is LQKENI. There are 15 residues in the CDR3.

Notes on this clonotype: A single base separates this from a much larger clone, so it may be a read error. This chain links TRBV9 with TRBJ1-1; D is ambiguous. The CDR3 length is 11 residues. Germline V gene data show CDR1 as SGDLS and CDR2 as YYNGEE. With 6 bases removed from V and 10 bases from J, the gap between germline ends came to 13 bases. This CDR3 is CASIQDRRAFF. CDR3 in DNA: TGTGCCAGCATCCAAGATCGGCGAGCTTTCTTT. The variable domain in full, completed from reference TRBV9 and TRBJ1-1, reads DSGVTQTPKHLITATGQRVTLRCSPRSGDLSVYWYQQSLDQGLQFLIQYYNGEERAKGNILERFSAQQFPDLHSELNLSSLELGDSALYFCASIQDRRAFFGQGTRLTVV.

This clonotype was seen ten or more times. The V call is TRBV7-2, the J call TRBJ2-5, with 15 bases matching TRBD2. This CDR3 contains 16 residues. V shed 3 bases and J 4 bases; nucleotides not matched to a gene: 3. Looked up from germline, CDR1 is SGHTA and CDR2 is FQGNSA. DNA of the CDR3: TGTGCCAGCAGCTTTCGGACTAGCGGGGGGGCAGAGACCCAGTACTTC. It encodes CASSFRTSGGAETQYF.

This clonotype was counted ten times or more. This chain's CDR3 is CAISEGTGWVWQYF. DNA of the CDR3: TGTGCCATCAGTGAGGGGACAGGGTGGGTATGGCAGTACTTC. The chain combines TRBV10-3 with TRBJ2-7; 9 bases align to TRBD1. Germline V gene sequence: CDR1 ENHRY, CDR2 SYGVKD. CDR3 length: 14 amino acids. V was clipped by 2 bases and J by 9 bases; unmatched bases: 8.

This chain uses TRBV6-2 or TRBV6-3 with TRBJ1-2; TRBD1 might be the D (5 bases). From germline, CDR1 is MNHEY and CDR2 SVGEGT. The length of the CDR3 is 13 residues. Trimming removed 7 bases from V and 8 bases from J, with 17 bases in between. The CDR3, as DNA: TGTGCCAGCACCGGGGGGACTATAGGAGGCTACACCTTC. Translating gives CASTGGTIGGYTF.

At least ten counts were recorded for this clonotype. This chain joins TRBV2 and TRBJ2-5, with 8 bases fitting TRBD2. This CDR3 contains 13 residues. Germline V lookup: CDR1 SNHLY, CDR2 FYNNEI. Trimming cost V 11 bases and J 3 bases; bases outside gene matches: 8. CDR3 protein: CAAGGGLEETQYF. As DNA, the CDR3 is TGTGCCGCCGGCGGGGGACTAGAAGAGACCCAGTACTTC.

This clonotype has at least ten counts. This chain connects TRBV28 to TRBJ1-1; possibly TRBD1 for D (5 bases). CDR3 length: 14 residues. V shed 6 bases and J shed 0 bases, with 11 bases lying between them. Germline CDR1 is MDHEN and CDR2 is SYDVKM. CDR3 DNA sequence: TGTGCCAGCAGATGGACATACGTGAACACTGAAGCTTTCTTT. It yields the protein CASRWTYVNTEAFF.

The chain couples TRBV6-2 or TRBV6-3 to TRBJ2-2; 12 nucleotides align to TRBD2. J lost 1 base, V lost 5 bases, and 8 bases had no gene match. CDR1 and CDR2 from the germline V gene are MNHEY and SVGEGT. The CDR3 contains 18 residues. The CDR3 nucleotides read TGTGCCAGCAGTCCCCTGACTAGCGGGAGCGAGAACACCGGGGAGCTGTTTTTT. This translates into CASSPLTSGSENTGELFF.

The table lists this clonotype with a count of one. This chain joins TRBV28 and TRBJ2-7; unclear D gene. Per germline, CDR1 MDHEN and CDR2 SYDVKM. The CDR3 contains 14 residues. The ends were cut back, 2 bases at V and 2 bases at J, with 10 bases in the middle. CDR3 sequence: CASSLTLRPYEQYF. In nucleotides, the CDR3 is TGTGCCAGCAGTTTAACGCTGAGACCCTACGAGCAGTACTTC.

This clonotype has ten or more counts. The CDR3 here is CSAREVRPAYEQYF. Written as DNA, the CDR3 is TGCAGTGCTAGAGAGGTACGTCCCGCCTACGAGCAGTACTTC. The chain joins TRBV20-1 to TRBJ2-7; no clear D. Trimming removed 0 bases from V and 2 bases from J, with 11 bases in between. The CDR3 runs 14 residues. Germline CDR1 is DFQATT and CDR2 is SNEGSKA (reference sequence).

This clonotype was recorded at least ten times. The chain couples TRBV6-5 to TRBJ1-1; 8 nucleotides agree with TRBD1. The CDR3 sequence is 15 residues long. Germline CDR1 reads MNHEY; CDR2 reads SVGAGI. Germline trimming cut 6 bases from V and 3 bases from J; bases unmatched to any gene: 9. CDR3 protein: CASRPQGAGYTEAFF. In nucleotides, the CDR3 is TGTGCCAGCAGGCCTCAGGGGGCGGGATACACTGAAGCTTTCTTT.

This clonotype was found a few times. The chain recombines TRBV27 with TRBJ1-5; D is possibly TRBD1 (6 bases). The CDR3 is 14 amino acids. CDR1 is MNHEY, CDR2 SMNVEV, per germline (reference sequence). V shed 6 bases and J shed 6 bases, with 15 bases lying between them. The CDR3: CASSLQGSGQPQHF. Written as DNA, the CDR3 is TGTGCCAGCAGCCTCCAGGGGTCGGGTCAGCCCCAGCATTTT.

In this sample, this clonotype turned up many times. The gene calls are TRBV15 and TRBJ1-1; D is unclear. The CDR3 is made up of 14 amino acids. Germline-derived CDR1 and CDR2 are LNHNV and YYDKDF (reference sequence). The germline V and J ends were trimmed by 0 bases and 1 base, with 6 bases remaining between them. The CDR3 spells CATSRDQWNTEAFF. CDR3 in DNA: TGTGCCACCAGCAGAGATCAATGGAACACTGAAGCTTTCTTT.

This clonotype was detected many times. V is TRBV12-3 or TRBV12-4 and J is TRBJ1-2, with a possible D match to TRBD1 (5 bases). The CDR3 length is 14 residues. Trimming removed 5 bases at V and 6 bases at J, with 16 bases between. In DNA, the CDR3 is TGTGCCAGCAGTCCCAACGGCGGGGCAGATGGCTACACCTTC. Encoded protein: CASSPNGGADGYTF.

Ten or more counts support this clonotype. CDR3 in amino acids: CASSLVGLYQPQHF. DNA of the CDR3: TGTGCCAGCAGCTTAGTTGGATTATATCAGCCCCAGCATTTT. The chain carries TRBV7-2 and TRBJ1-5; no reliable D call. The V gene lost 1 base and the J gene lost 5 bases, with 9 bases spanning the gap. This CDR3 region has 14 residues. The germline gives CDR1 SGHTA, CDR2 FQGNSA.

This clonotype has a handful of counts. The J gene is TRBJ2-7, the V gene TRBV20-1, with a weak D call TRBD2 (5 bases). The CDR3 has 13 residues. The germline V gene has CDR1 DFQATT and CDR2 SNEGSKA (reference sequence). The V end was cut by 4 bases, the J end by 3 bases, with 13 bases between. The DNA of the CDR3 is TGCAGTGCTACCCGGGGTAGCCGCTACGAGCAGTACTTC. Protein sequence: CSATRGSRYEQYF.

This clonotype has ten or more counts. The chain links TRBV3-1 to TRBJ1-1, with D maybe TRBD1 (5 bases). This CDR3 has 14 residues. Germline values: CDR1 LGHDT, CDR2 YNNKEL (reference sequence). Trimming shortened V by 2 bases and J by 3 bases, and 10 bases separated the two germline ends. The CDR3 is CASSQRGEHTEAFF. The CDR3 DNA is TGTGCCAGCAGCCAAAGGGGAGAGCACACTGAAGCTTTCTTT.

In this sample, this clonotype turned up a few times. The rearrangement uses TRBV7-2 and TRBJ1-1; D call uncertain. V was trimmed by 1 base and J by 5 bases, leaving 11 bases between them. Germline V gene data show CDR1 as SGHTA and CDR2 as FQGNSA. The CDR3 is made up of 14 amino acids. CDR3 protein: CASSLERHFTEAFF. The DNA for the CDR3 is TGTGCCAGCAGCTTAGAGAGACACTTTACTGAAGCTTTCTTT.

This clonotype was counted once. The J gene is TRBJ1-2, the V gene TRBV7-2; D is unresolved. Germline lookup yields CDR1 SGHTA and CDR2 FQGNSA. The CDR3 extends over 14 amino acids. V lost 5 bases, J lost 5 bases, and 15 bases lay in between. The CDR3 region is CASSTSASGYGYTF. DNA for the CDR3: TGTGCCAGCAGCACTTCGGCCAGCGGGTATGGCTACACCTTC. The whole variable domain, filled in from reference TRBV7-2 and TRBJ1-2, reads GAGVSQSPSNKVTEKGKDVELRCDPISGHTALYWYRQSLGQGLEFLIYFQGNSAPDKSGLPSDRFSAERTGGSVSTLTIQRTQQEDSAVYLCASSTSASGYGYTFGSGTRLTVV.

Only a few counts were recorded for this clonotype. The chain's CDR3 is CASSQIGSIQYF. The DNA of the CDR3 is TGTGCCAGCAGCCAGATAGGAAGCATTCAGTACTTC. The chain links TRBV14 to TRBJ2-4; D is unclear. Germline CDR1 reads SGHDN; CDR2 reads FVKESK. CDR3 size: 12 residues. V was cut by 3 bases and J by 9 bases, with 9 bases left in between.

This clonotype was counted a few times. The rearrangement links TRBV14 to TRBJ1-2; D remains unclear. The V end lost 1 base, the J end lost 8 bases, and 17 bases lay between the germline ends. Looked up from germline, CDR1 is SGHDN and CDR2 is FVKESK. The CDR3 sequence is 15 residues long. This chain's CDR3 is CASSQVVGEMGGYTF. The CDR3 region has the DNA TGTGCCAGCAGCCAAGTCGTTGGAGAAATGGGGGGCTACACCTTC.

This clonotype was recorded at least ten times. One base away lies a much larger clone, so this may be a sequencing read error. V is TRBV28 and J is TRBJ2-7, with D possibly being TRBD2 (6 bases). Germline CDR1 and CDR2: MDHEN and SYDVKM. The CDR3 is made up of 14 amino acids. The CDR3 is CASSLGDLTYEQHF. In nucleotides, the CDR3 is TGTGCCAGCAGTTTAGGGGACTTGACCTACGAGCAGCACTTC.

Ten or more counts support this clonotype. The gene calls are TRBV15 and TRBJ1-3; possible D gene TRBD1, 5 bases. The germline V gene encodes CDR1 LNHNV and CDR2 YYDKDF (reference sequence). CDR3 length equals 15 residues. V dropped 0 bases and J dropped 0 bases, with 6 bases sitting between them. CDR3 DNA: TGTGCCACCAGCAGAGACAGGGTCTCTGGAAACACCATATATTTT. It is translated as CATSRDRVSGNTIYF.

This clonotype was counted only a few times. The CDR3 DNA is TGTGCCAGCAGCTTAGGCTCTCAGTCTAACACCGGGGAGCTGTTTTTT. Amino acid sequence: CASSLGSQSNTGELFF. The rearrangement uses TRBV11-1 and TRBJ2-2; D gene uncertain. Germline V gene sequence: CDR1 SGHAT, CDR2 FQDESV (reference sequence). The CDR3 is made up of 16 amino acids. V lost 1 base and J lost 2, with 11 bases in between.